The 29 T cell receptor beta chains below were found in one sample sequenced in a study of shared clonotypes between healthy human individuals. The method was immunoSEQ multiplex PCR; TCRdb's version includes in-frame clones alone and lacks a portion of them. The repertoire holds about 2.3 million clones, more than 85% seen once, with about 0.37% in the top ten. Specimen: naive CD4+ T cells from PBMCs. Described subset: CD45RA+ positively selected. These receptors were collected from a man aged 18 to 30 in good health. Some clones in this sample may be carry-over from other donors' samples.

This clone was seen just once. The V and J genes are TRBV12-5 and TRBJ2-1, with TRBD2 matching over 11 bases. CDR1 is LGHNT and CDR2 is FRNRAP in the germline V gene. Germline trimming cut 6 bases from V and 8 bases from J; bases unmatched to any gene: 9. The length of the CDR3 is 15 residues. CDR3: CASGNVAGGEDEQFF. DNA of the CDR3: TGTGCTAGTGGGAATGTAGCGGGAGGGGAGGATGAGCAGTTCTTC.

The chain carries TRBV6-4 and TRBJ2-3; possibly TRBD2 for D (6 bases). Germline V gene lookup returns CDR1 MRHNA and CDR2 SNTAGT. This CDR3 is 15 amino acids long. V lost 3 bases and J lost 8, with 18 bases in between. The DNA of the CDR3 is TGTGCCAGCAGTGAGGTCCCGACTAGTATCGGTACGCAGTATTTT. Translation gives CASSEVPTSIGTQYF.

The chain employs TRBV5-6 and TRBJ2-1; D uncertain. CDR1 and CDR2 from the germline V gene are SGHDT and YYEEEE. The V gene lost 4 bases and the J gene lost 0 bases, with 17 bases spanning the gap. The CDR3 has 17 residues. DNA of the CDR3: TGTGCCAGCAGCCGCCCCTTTGGCGGCAGCTCCTACAATGAGCAGTTCTTC. Its protein is CASSRPFGGSSYNEQFF.

The chain is built from TRBV12-5 and TRBJ2-3, with TRBD1 matching over 9 bases. The trim removed 5 bases at V and 4 bases at J, leaving 4 bases unmatched. Germline CDR1 is LGHNT and CDR2 is FRNRAP. This CDR3 is built from 14 residues. The CDR3 protein is CASGRGTGSDTQYF. As DNA, the CDR3 is TGTGCTAGTGGTCGAGGGACAGGGTCAGATACGCAGTATTTT. The entire variable domain, with the rest obtained from reference TRBV12-5 and TRBJ2-3, is as follows: DARVTQTPRHKVTEMGQEVTMRCQPILGHNTVFWYRQTMMQGLELLAYFRNRAPLDDSGMPKDRFSAEMPDATLATLKIQPSEPRDSAVYFCASGRGTGSDTQYFGPGTRLTVL.

The rearrangement joins TRBV11-2 to TRBJ1-1; no reliable D call. CDR1 SGHAT and CDR2 FQNNGV come from the germline V gene. Trimming stripped 0 bases from V and 5 bases from J, with 13 bases between. This CDR3 has 15 amino acids. The CDR3 DNA is TGTGCCAGCAGCTTAGACCTCGACCGGGCGACTGAAGCTTTCTTT. It yields the protein CASSLDLDRATEAFF.

The rearrangement joins TRBV7-2 to TRBJ1-1; no clear D. Looked up from germline, CDR1 is SGHTA and CDR2 is FQGNSA. V was pared by 5 bases and J by 7 bases, with 14 bases between. The CDR3 spans 13 residues. CDR3 bases: TGTGCCAGCAGCCTTCGGTGGGGAGGTGAAGCTTTCTTT. Protein sequence: CASSLRWGGEAFF.

V usage is TRBV19 and J usage is TRBJ2-4; unclear D gene. Trimming left V 1 base short and J 1 base short, with 11 bases between. This CDR3 contains 16 residues. Germline values: CDR1 LNHDA, CDR2 SQIVND (reference sequence). As DNA, the CDR3 is TGTGCCAGTAGTATAGTCCGGGCCGGGGCCAAAAACATTCAGTACTTC. Protein product: CASSIVRAGAKNIQYF.

This sequence joins TRBV14 and TRBJ2-5; 7 nucleotides match TRBD1. Germline lookup yields CDR1 SGHDN and CDR2 FVKESK. The CDR3 sequence is 16 residues long. V shed 4 bases and J 7 bases; nucleotides not matched to a gene: 15. CDR3 region: CASSRTPGQYKRTQYF. The CDR3 DNA reads TGTGCCAGCAGCCGGACACCGGGACAGTATAAACGGACCCAGTACTTC.

This chain links TRBV28 with TRBJ1-2, with 11 nucleotides matching TRBD1. The CDR3 sequence is 15 residues long. The V gene's germline CDR1 is MDHEN and CDR2 SYDVKM. V shed 5 bases, J shed 7 bases, and the junction held 9 bases outside the gene matches. CDR3 DNA sequence: TGTGCCAGCAGTCTAATAGGACAGGGGGCGCTTGGCTACACCTTC. Its protein is CASSLIGQGALGYTF.

Note on this clone: An end of the junction does not agree with germline; a read error may underlie this. V and J are TRBV19 and TRBJ1-5; perhaps TRBD1 as D (6 bases). CDR1 LNHDA and CDR2 SQIVND come from the germline V gene (reference sequence). The CDR3 spans 14 residues. CDR3 in amino acids: CASSIGQHNQPQHF. The CDR3 DNA is TGTGCCAGTAGCATAGGACAGCACAATCAGCCCCAGCATTTT.

This chain links TRBV19 with TRBJ2-2; no clear D. Germline values: CDR1 LNHDA, CDR2 SQIVND (reference sequence). Trimming left V 6 bases short and J 13 bases short, with 9 bases between. The CDR3 covers 10 residues. CDR3 sequence (DNA): TGTGCCAGTAGCCGAGACGGGCTGTTTTTT. This sequence encodes CASSRDGLFF.

Concerning this clone itself: In the same sample, other DNA sequences code for this CDR3. The V call is TRBV14, the J call TRBJ2-5; D is unclear. V was trimmed by 0 bases and J by 4 bases, leaving 3 bases between them. In germline, CDR1 is SGHDN, CDR2 FVKESK. This CDR3 is built from 12 residues. The DNA for the CDR3 is TGTGCCAGCAGCCAAGAAGGAGAGACCCAGTACTTC. It yields the protein CASSQEGETQYF.

On this clone: This sample includes further DNA sequences coding for the same CDR3. CDR3: CASSSQGGTEAFF. CDR3 DNA: TGTGCCAGCAGTTCCCAGGGGGGGACTGAAGCTTTCTTT. The V gene is TRBV28, the J gene TRBJ1-1; 7 nucleotides match TRBD1. The CDR3 covers 13 residues. CDR1 and CDR2 (germline): MDHEN, SYDVKM. After removal of 4 bases from V and 5 bases from J, the junction contained 4 bases not matched to a gene. Variable domain in full (rest from reference TRBV28 and TRBJ1-1): DVKVTQSSRYLVKRTGEKVFLECVQDMDHENMFWYRQDPGLGLRLIYFSYDVKMKEKGDIPEGYSVSREKKERFSLILESASTNQTSMYLCASSSQGGTEAFFGQGTRLTVV.

This rearrangement joins TRBV6-1 to TRBJ2-3; 7 bases fit TRBD2. The ends lost 7 bases at V and 7 bases at J; junction bases unmatched: 14. Germline V CDR1 and CDR2: MNHNS, SASEGT. The CDR3 length is 15 residues. DNA of the CDR3: TGTGCCAGCACCTCGTTACCGGGGCGGGGGAATACGCAGTATTTT. It yields the protein CASTSLPGRGNTQYF.

The V gene is TRBV5-1, the J gene TRBJ1-2; 7 positions match TRBD1. Germline CDR1 reads SGHRS; CDR2 reads YFSETQ. The CDR3 is made up of 12 amino acids. The trim removed 5 bases at V and 8 bases at J, leaving 6 bases unmatched. Here the CDR3 DNA reads TGCGCCAGCAGAGAGGGGGCCCTAGGCTACACCTTC. Residues: CASREGALGYTF.

The chain has TRBV5-6 and TRBJ2-1, with D unresolved. The germline V and J ends were trimmed by 4 bases and 2 bases, with 13 bases remaining between them. This CDR3 has 15 residues. The germline CDR1 and CDR2 sequences are SGHDT and YYEEEE. The CDR3 sequence is CASSLTGSTYNEQFF. DNA of the CDR3: TGTGCCAGCAGCCTTACCGGGTCCACCTACAATGAGCAGTTCTTC.

The chain combines TRBV5-5 with TRBJ2-5; D could derive from TRBD1 or TRBD2 (6 bases each). Germline V gene sequence: CDR1 SGHKS, CDR2 YYEKEE (reference sequence). This CDR3 region has 14 residues. Trimming shortened V by 3 bases and J by 2 bases, and 11 bases separated the two germline ends. As DNA, the CDR3 is TGTGCCAGCAGCTGGTGGGGGGCTCAAGAGACCCAGTACTTC. Residues: CASSWWGAQETQYF.

V and J are TRBV6-6 and TRBJ2-7; 7 bases align to TRBD1. CDR3 length: 14 residues. V gave up 6 bases and J gave up 1 base; unmatched junction bases: 6. CDR1 and CDR2 (germline): MNHNY, SVGAGI (reference sequence). CDR3 sequence reads: CASSHTGVSYEQYF. The CDR3 nucleotides are TGTGCCAGCAGCCATACAGGGGTATCCTACGAGCAGTACTTC.

This chain connects TRBV10-3 to TRBJ2-1; TRBD2 matches 11 bases. CDR1 ENHRY and CDR2 SYGVKD come from the germline V gene. The CDR3 contains 17 residues. Trimming took 5 bases from V and 5 from J; bases not matched to a gene: 11. The CDR3 here is CAISQPLTSGENNEQFF. The CDR3 nucleotides are TGTGCCATCAGTCAACCCCTGACTAGCGGGGAGAACAATGAGCAGTTCTTC.

The chain employs TRBV6-6 and TRBJ2-7; D might be TRBD2 (6 bases). Trimming removed 6 bases from V and 6 bases from J, with 15 bases in between. The germline V gene encodes CDR1 MNHNY and CDR2 SVGAGI (reference sequence). There are 13 residues in the CDR3. This CDR3 is CASRPSAFSEQYF. As DNA, the CDR3 is TGTGCCAGCAGGCCTAGCGCATTTAGCGAGCAGTACTTC.

This sequence joins TRBV11-2 and TRBJ2-7, with 7 positions matching TRBD2. This CDR3 comprises 15 residues. The junction had 9 bases not matched to a gene; V was cut back by 5 bases and J by 2 bases. Per germline, CDR1 SGHAT and CDR2 FQNNGV. CDR3 loop: CASSPRASGTYEQYF. The CDR3 DNA reads as TGTGCCAGCAGCCCCAGGGCTAGCGGAACCTACGAGCAGTACTTC. The full variable domain, its missing parts supplied by reference TRBV11-2 and TRBJ2-7, is EAGVAQSPRYKIIEKRQSVAFWCNPISGHATLYWYQQILGQGPKLLIQFQNNGVVDDSQLPKDRFSAERLKGVDSTLKIQPAKLEDSAVYLCASSPRASGTYEQYFGPGTRLTVT.

In nucleotides, the CDR3 is TGTGCCTGGAGTCCACCCGGGACGGTTAAGGTACTGTTGGATGGCTACACCTTC. It translates to CAWSPPGTVKVLLDGYTF. The rearrangement links TRBV30 to TRBJ1-2; D may be TRBD1 (5 bases). Germline CDR1 is GTSNPN and CDR2 is SVGIG (reference sequence). The V and J ends lost 2 bases and 6 bases respectively, with 28 bases between them. This CDR3 has 18 residues.

The genes are TRBV9 and TRBJ2-5; D is possibly TRBD1 or TRBD2 (5 bases each). Germline V CDR1 and CDR2: SGDLS, YYNGEE. Trimming took off 3 bases at V and 5 bases at J, with 17 bases between the two ends. The CDR3 is 15 residues long. CDR3: CASSGQGDPVETQYF. The CDR3 nucleotides are TGTGCCAGCAGCGGGCAGGGAGATCCGGTGGAGACCCAGTACTTC.

The chain carries TRBV5-1 and TRBJ1-1; tentatively, D is TRBD1 (5 bases). V gave up 2 bases and J gave up 2 bases, with 10 bases separating them. The CDR3 sequence is 14 residues long. CDR1 and CDR2 from the germline V gene are SGHRS and YFSETQ. CDR3 bases: TGCGCCAGCAGCTTTAGCAGGGCCAACACTGAAGCTTTCTTT. Amino acids: CASSFSRANTEAFF.

The chain recombines TRBV9 with TRBJ2-5; TRBD2 is a possible D gene (6 bases). CDR3 length: 13 residues. Germline CDR1 and CDR2: SGDLS and YYNGEE. With 1 base removed from V and 5 bases from J, the gap between germline ends came to 9 bases. CDR3 bases: TGTGCCAGCAGCGTACCGGGAGCCGAGACCCAGTACTTC. It encodes CASSVPGAETQYF. The full variable domain, in which reference TRBV9 and TRBJ2-5 provide the parts outside the CDR3, is DSGVTQTPKHLITATGQRVTLRCSPRSGDLSVYWYQQSLDQGLQFLIQYYNGEERAKGNILERFSAQQFPDLHSELNLSSLELGDSALYFCASSVPGAETQYFGPGTRLLVL.

This clone was recorded once. The chain couples TRBV7-2 to TRBJ2-3; no reliable D call. V was shortened by 7 bases and J by 7 bases, with 9 bases between the two germline ends. The CDR3 sequence is 11 residues long. Germline-derived CDR1 and CDR2 are SGHTA and FQGNSA. CDR3 bases: TGTGCCAGCACCCCGGGTAATACGCAGTATTTT. Its translation: CASTPGNTQYF.

The chain carries TRBV13 and TRBJ2-1; D ambiguous. The V gene lost 4 bases and the J gene lost 0 bases, with 16 bases spanning the gap. The CDR3 totals 17 residues. CDR1 is PRHDT and CDR2 is FYEKMQ in the germline V gene (reference sequence). The CDR3 region has the DNA TGTGCCAGCAGCTCTAATTTGGTTATGAGCTCCTACAATGAGCAGTTCTTC. Its protein product is CASSSNLVMSSYNEQFF.

The chain couples TRBV2 to TRBJ2-3, with D perhaps TRBD2 (5 bases). The CDR3 contains 16 residues. Germline loops: CDR1 SNHLY, CDR2 FYNNEI. The V end lost 6 bases, the J end lost 5 bases, and 21 bases lay between the germline ends. In DNA form, the CDR3 reads TGTGCCAGCAGAGGTCCGGCTAGCCCGGTGGGAGATACGCAGTATTTT. This translates into CASRGPASPVGDTQYF. The full variable domain, its missing parts supplied by reference TRBV2 and TRBJ2-3, is EPEVTQTPSHQVTQMGQEVILRCVPISNHLYFYWYRQILGQKVEFLVSFYNNEISEKSEIFDDQFSVERPDGSNFTLKIRSTKLEDSAMYFCASRGPASPVGDTQYFGPGTRLTVL.

On this clone: Other DNA variants within this sample encode the same CDR3. This chain joins TRBV7-3 and TRBJ2-3; D unresolved. Per the germline V gene, CDR1 is SGHTA and CDR2 is FQGTGA. The CDR3 has 13 residues. Trimming removed 1 base at V and 3 bases at J, with 5 bases between. CDR3 DNA sequence: TGTGCCAGCAGCTTAAGCCGGACAGATACGCAGTATTTT. Its translation: CASSLSRTDTQYF.